This T cell receptor beta chain was recorded in a study of shared clonotypes between healthy human individuals. Germline-derived CDR1 and CDR2 are SGHAT and FQNNGV. The CDR3 runs 12 residues. V was cut by 1 base and J by 7 bases, with 7 bases left in between. Clones were sequenced by immunoSEQ multiplex PCR, and TCRdb holds only the in-frame ones, with some missing. This sample has some 740,000 clones, with 85% to 95% found just once. Positive CCR7 selection of CD45RO-negative cells yielded the naive CD8 cells, and terminally differentiated effector memory CD45RA+ cells were excluded. The sample was naive CD8+ T cells sorted from blood. The TCR sequence derives from a man aged 30 to 39 in good health. The chain employs TRBV11-2 and TRBJ1-1; D ambiguous. CDR3 sequence reads: CASSLVRVEAFF. The CDR3 nucleotides read TGTGCCAGCAGCTTAGTCCGGGTTGAAGCTTTCTTT.